The 23 T cell receptor beta chains below come from one sample, sequenced in a study of blood T cell repertoires in COVID-19. Sequencing was performed with immunoSEQ multiplex PCR; in TCRdb, only in-frame clones are kept and a portion is missing. The sample has approximately 90,000 clones, 65% to 90% seen once. The sample consisted of peripheral blood. Source of these receptors: a man in his sixties with acute or convalescent COVID-19.

The J gene is TRBJ2-2, the V gene TRBV7-8; 8 bases fit TRBD1. The germline V gene has CDR1 SGHVS and CDR2 FQNEAQ. The CDR3 is 19 amino acids. The ends lost 4 bases at V and 6 bases at J; junction bases unmatched: 19. CDR3 region: CASSSPKDRGLATSGELFF. For the CDR3, the DNA is TGTGCCAGCAGCTCACCGAAAGACAGGGGCCTGGCTACATCCGGGGAGCTGTTTTTT.

The gene calls are TRBV9 and TRBJ1-3; maybe TRBD1 (5 bases). Germline CDR1 is SGDLS and CDR2 is YYNGEE. The V end was cut by 3 bases, the J end by 2 bases, with 15 bases between. The CDR3 runs 16 residues. CDR3 DNA: TGTGCCAGCAGCGCGGGAGGAGGGGTGGCTGGAAACACCATATATTTT. This gives the protein CASSAGGGVAGNTIYF.

The CDR3 sequence: CASSVRTGDGYEQYF. The CDR3 bases are TGTGCCAGCAGCGTCCGGACAGGGGATGGGTACGAGCAGTACTTC. J is TRBJ2-7 and V is TRBV7-2, with 9 bases aligning to TRBD1. V was clipped by 5 bases and J by 4 bases; unmatched bases: 9. CDR3 length equals 15 residues. Germline V gene data show CDR1 as SGHTA and CDR2 as FQGNSA. The whole variable domain, remainder taken from reference TRBV7-2 and TRBJ2-7, is GAGVSQSPSNKVTEKGKDVELRCDPISGHTALYWYRQSLGQGLEFLIYFQGNSAPDKSGLPSDRFSAERTGGSVSTLTIQRTQQEDSAVYLCASSVRTGDGYEQYFGPGTRLTVT.

This clone has more than one count but fewer than ten. This chain uses TRBV11-2 with TRBJ2-5; 12 nucleotides agree with TRBD2. This CDR3 comprises 14 residues. Germline loops: CDR1 SGHAT, CDR2 FQNNGV. The trim removed 3 bases at V and 10 bases at J, leaving 6 bases unmatched. The CDR3 reads CASSLASGRAGQYF. The DNA of the CDR3 is TGTGCCAGCAGCTTGGCTAGCGGGAGGGCGGGCCAGTACTTC.

The CDR3 DNA reads as TGCGCCAGCAGCTTGGATGGACAGGGAACCTACAATGAGCAGTTCTTC. Its translation is CASSLDGQGTYNEQFF. This chain connects TRBV5-1 to TRBJ2-1; 8 positions agree with TRBD1. With V trimmed by 0 bases and J by 2 bases, 4 bases remained unmatched. The CDR3 sequence is 16 residues long. CDR1 and CDR2 from the germline V gene are SGHRS and YFSETQ.

Ten or more counts support this clone. This chain links TRBV5-4 with TRBJ1-6; 7 positions agree with TRBD1. J was trimmed by 14 bases and V by 4 bases; bases with no gene match: 6. The CDR3 is 12 amino acids. From germline, CDR1 is SGHNT and CDR2 YYREEE (reference sequence). CDR3 bases: TGTGCCAGCAGCGCGGGACAGCGGTCCCTCCACTTT. It is translated as CASSAGQRSLHF. The full variable domain, rest sourced from reference TRBV5-4 and TRBJ1-6, is ETGVTQSPTHLIKTRGQQVTLRCSSQSGHNTVSWYQQALGQGPQFIFQYYREEENGRGNFPPRFSGLQFPNYSSELNVNALELDDSALYLCASSAGQRSLHFGNGTRLTVT.

The gene calls are TRBV10-3 and TRBJ2-1; 13 bases line up with TRBD2. The CDR3 is made up of 14 amino acids. Unmatched junction bases numbered 7, after V lost 11 bases and J lost 6 bases. The germline V gene encodes CDR1 ENHRY and CDR2 SYGVKD. This CDR3 is CASMGLAGSNEQFF. The CDR3 DNA reads as TGTGCCTCCATGGGACTAGCGGGGAGCAATGAGCAGTTCTTC.

The J gene is TRBJ2-7, the V gene TRBV28, with 11 positions matching TRBD1. CDR3 size: 15 residues. Germline assignment: CDR1 MDHEN and CDR2 SYDVKM. Losses at the gene ends were 6 bases for V and 1 base for J; bases not matched to a gene: 5. DNA of the CDR3: TGTGCCAGCAGCGACGGACAGGGGGCATCCTACGAGCAGTACTTC. Protein product: CASSDGQGASYEQYF.

The V and J genes are TRBV2 and TRBJ1-2; TRBD1 agrees at 9 bases. The CDR3 consists of 16 residues. The J segment lost 4 bases and the V segment lost 3 bases, leaving 9 bases of the junction unmatched. The germline CDR1 and CDR2 sequences are SNHLY and FYNNEI. DNA for the CDR3: TGTGCCAGCAGTGACCCGCGGACAGGGGAGGCCTATGGCTACACCTTC. Translated: CASSDPRTGEAYGYTF.

V and J are TRBV6-6 and TRBJ2-7, with 8 bases matching TRBD2. Looked up from germline, CDR1 is MNHNY and CDR2 is SVGAGI (reference sequence). The V segment lost 4 bases and the J segment 0 bases; nucleotides outside the gene matches: 8. CDR3 length equals 16 residues. CDR3 sequence reads: CASSSLAGPSSYEQYF. DNA for the CDR3: TGTGCCAGCAGTTCCTTAGCGGGGCCAAGCTCCTACGAGCAGTACTTC.

V usage is TRBV24-1 and J usage is TRBJ2-3, with 8 bases lining up with TRBD2. Germline CDR1 is KGHDR and CDR2 is SFDVKD. The CDR3 is 17 amino acids. V lost 4 bases, J lost 3 bases, and 11 bases stayed unmatched. This CDR3 is CATSDPTSGGGTDTQYF. As DNA, the CDR3 is TGTGCCACCAGTGACCCTACAAGCGGGGGAGGTACAGATACGCAGTATTTT.

J is TRBJ1-6 and V is TRBV6-2 or TRBV6-3; 9 bases fit TRBD1. Germline loops: CDR1 MNHEY, CDR2 SVGEGT. The ends lost 2 bases at V and 9 bases at J; junction bases unmatched: 5. The CDR3 is made up of 15 amino acids. The CDR3 loop reads CASSYERTGVSPLHF. The CDR3 DNA reads TGTGCCAGCAGTTACGAGAGGACAGGGGTTTCACCCCTCCACTTT.

J is TRBJ1-2 and V is TRBV7-9, with unresolved D. Per germline, CDR1 SEHNR and CDR2 FQNEAQ (reference sequence). Trimming removed 1 base at V and 4 bases at J, with 10 bases between. The CDR3 extends over 14 amino acids. For the CDR3, the DNA is TGTGCCAGCAGCTTAGACGGCGGATCCTATGGCTACACCTTC. It translates to CASSLDGGSYGYTF.

V gene TRBV6-6 combines with J gene TRBJ2-5; 9 nucleotides align to TRBD2. Trimming took 2 bases from V and 5 from J; bases not matched to a gene: 9. CDR3 length equals 16 residues. Germline values: CDR1 MNHNY, CDR2 SVGAGI (reference sequence). CDR3: CASSYSLAGRGETQYF. CDR3 sequence (DNA): TGTGCCAGCAGTTACAGCCTAGCGGGAAGAGGGGAGACCCAGTACTTC.

The chain joins TRBV2 to TRBJ2-5, with D possibly being TRBD2 (7 bases). Trimming shortened V by 10 bases and J by 5 bases, and 14 bases separated the two germline ends. Germline loops: CDR1 SNHLY, CDR2 FYNNEI. The CDR3 runs to 12 residues. The CDR3 DNA is TGTGCCACCCGAGGGGGGGCGGAGACCCAGTACTTC. It is translated as CATRGGAETQYF.

The gene calls are TRBV9 and TRBJ1-5; 7 nucleotides match TRBD1. CDR3 length equals 19 residues. The V gene's germline CDR1 is SGDLS and CDR2 YYNGEE. V shed 3 bases and J 1 base; nucleotides not matched to a gene: 16. The CDR3 region has the DNA TGTGCCAGCAGCGGGAGGTCTTCCTGGCAGGGGGGAAGCAATCAGCCCCAGCATTTT. Translating gives CASSGRSSWQGGSNQPQHF. Combining the CDR3 with reference TRBV9 and TRBJ1-5 gives the whole variable domain DSGVTQTPKHLITATGQRVTLRCSPRSGDLSVYWYQQSLDQGLQFLIQYYNGEERAKGNILERFSAQQFPDLHSELNLSSLELGDSALYFCASSGRSSWQGGSNQPQHFGDGTRLSIL.

This chain links TRBV5-4 with TRBJ2-5, with 8 positions matching TRBD1. The CDR3 loop spans 14 amino acids. Germline CDR1 is SGHNT and CDR2 is YYREEE (reference sequence). V dropped 4 bases and J dropped 4; count of bases not matched to a gene: 6. CDR3 bases: TGTGCCAGCAGCGCGACAGGGGTGAGAGAGACCCAGTACTTC. Translation: CASSATGVRETQYF. The whole variable domain, remainder taken from reference TRBV5-4 and TRBJ2-5, is ETGVTQSPTHLIKTRGQQVTLRCSSQSGHNTVSWYQQALGQGPQFIFQYYREEENGRGNFPPRFSGLQFPNYSSELNVNALELDDSALYLCASSATGVRETQYFGPGTRLLVL.

This chain connects TRBV7-6 to TRBJ2-1, with no clear D. The CDR3 is 13 amino acids. In germline, CDR1 is SGHVS, CDR2 FNYEAQ. V lost 2 bases and J 5 bases, leaving 7 bases between the germline ends. CDR3 sequence (DNA): TGTGCCAGCAGCTTATATAGTCACAATGAGCAGTTCTTC. Translating gives CASSLYSHNEQFF. The variable domain in full, with the rest retrieved from reference TRBV7-6 and TRBJ2-1, is GAGVSQSPRYKVTKRGQDVALRCDPISGHVSLYWYRQALGQGPEFLTYFNYEAQQDKSGLPNDRFSAERPEGSISTLTIQRTEQRDSAMYRCASSLYSHNEQFFGPGTRLTVL.

V and J are TRBV5-1 and TRBJ1-1; no clear D gene. Germline values: CDR1 SGHRS, CDR2 YFSETQ. Trimming left V 5 bases short and J 2 bases short, with 13 bases between. The CDR3 extends over 14 amino acids. CDR3 residues: CASRPQEGNTEAFF. In DNA, the CDR3 is TGCGCCAGCAGACCTCAGGAGGGTAACACTGAAGCTTTCTTT. The full variable domain, rest sourced from reference TRBV5-1 and TRBJ1-1, is KAGVTQTPRYLIKTRGQQVTLSCSPISGHRSVSWYQQTPGQGLQFLFEYFSETQRNKGNFPGRFSGRQFSNSRSEMNVSTLELGDSALYLCASRPQEGNTEAFFGQGTRLTVV.

The CDR3 protein is CACHSGSRTDTQYF. DNA of the CDR3: TGTGCCTGTCATAGCGGGAGCCGCACAGATACGCAGTATTTT. V gene TRBV30 combines with J gene TRBJ2-3, with TRBD2 identical over 9 bases. With V trimmed by 6 bases and J by 1 base, 5 bases remained unmatched. Germline lookup yields CDR1 GTSNPN and CDR2 SVGIG (reference sequence). This CDR3 region has 14 residues.

The chain is built from TRBV5-1 and TRBJ2-1; TRBD1 matches 9 bases. Trimming took 3 bases from V and 7 from J; bases not matched to a gene: 8. Germline V lookup: CDR1 SGHRS, CDR2 YFSETQ. This CDR3 region has 15 residues. The CDR3 protein is CASSSWGQGENEQFF. In nucleotides, the CDR3 is TGCGCCAGCAGCTCCTGGGGACAGGGAGAGAATGAGCAGTTCTTC.

This clone was detected only a few times. This chain connects TRBV4-1 to TRBJ1-2; D is perhaps TRBD1 (6 bases). Germline V gene lookup returns CDR1 MGHRA and CDR2 YSYEKL. Deletions cut 4 bases from V and 8 bases from J, with 20 bases between. The CDR3 covers 15 residues. CDR3 coding DNA: TGCGCCAGCAGCCCGGGGGGGTACAGGGAGAGGGGCTACACCTTC. Translation: CASSPGGYRERGYTF.

Concerning this clone: A junction boundary mismatches the germline segment, possibly from a read error. V and J are TRBV7-7 and TRBJ2-2; 10 bases agree with TRBD2. The germline V gene encodes CDR1 SSHAT and CDR2 FNYEAQ (reference sequence). CDR3 length: 15 amino acids. Here the CDR3 DNA reads TGTGCTAGCAGCCGTAGCGGGGGGCGAACCGGGGAGCTGTTTTTT. Encoded protein: CASSRSGGRTGELFF.